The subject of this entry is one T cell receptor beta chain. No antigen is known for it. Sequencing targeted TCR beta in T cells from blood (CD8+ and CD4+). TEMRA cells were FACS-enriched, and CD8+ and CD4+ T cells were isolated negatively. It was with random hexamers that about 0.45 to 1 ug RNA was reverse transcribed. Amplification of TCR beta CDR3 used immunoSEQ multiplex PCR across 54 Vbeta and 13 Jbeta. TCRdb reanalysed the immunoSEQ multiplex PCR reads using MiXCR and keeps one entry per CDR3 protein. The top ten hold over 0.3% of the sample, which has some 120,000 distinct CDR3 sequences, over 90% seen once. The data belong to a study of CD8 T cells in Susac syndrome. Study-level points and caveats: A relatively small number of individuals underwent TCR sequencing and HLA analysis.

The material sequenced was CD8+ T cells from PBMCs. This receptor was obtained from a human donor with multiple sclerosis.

The chain's CDR3 is CSAAGTGELFF. CDR3 in DNA: TGCAGTGCAGCCGGGACCGGGGAGCTGTTTTTT. This chain joins TRBV20-1 and TRBJ2-2, with unresolved D. Trimming stripped 6 bases from V and 5 bases from J, with 7 bases between. Germline V gene lookup returns CDR1 DFQATT and CDR2 SNEGSKA (reference sequence). CDR3 size: 11 residues.